This T cell receptor (beta chain) derives from a study of blood T cell repertoires in COVID-19. Study-wide background: Samples taken during acute and convalescent COVID-19 were collected in the United States, Italy and Spain. T cells, B-cell-depleted T cells, or PBMCs provided the cDNA or gDNA that served as material.

In the original workflow: From reference gene primer amplification, estimates of nucleated cell counts were derived. Clones were sequenced by immunoSEQ multiplex PCR, and TCRdb holds only the in-frame ones, with some missing. V, J and clone size reflect that table, while D and trimming were determined from the DNA. The sample lists roughly 140,000 clones, approximately 85% occurring once. Looked up from germline, CDR1 is KGHDR and CDR2 is SFDVKD. This CDR3 is built from 13 residues. V dropped 6 bases and J dropped 8 bases, with 15 bases sitting between them. This TCR was recovered from a man aged 45-60 years with acute or convalescent COVID-19. This chain joins TRBV24-1 and TRBJ1-2; D possibly corresponds to TRBD1 (6 bases). The sample was peripheral blood. CDR3 residues: CATSPFGGGGYTF. CDR3 in DNA: TGTGCCACCAGTCCCTTCGGCGGGGGCGGCTACACCTTC.